The clone carrying this TCR beta chain was observed a handful of times. CDR1 is SGHDT, CDR2 YYEEEE, per germline. The CDR3 length is 12 residues. The V end was cut by 4 bases, the J end by 6 bases, with 11 bases between. Treatment: oral pan-JAK inhibitor, 5-10 mg twice daily. This entry comes from a study of CD8+ T cells in alopecia areata. Sequencing used cDNA as its template, made by extracting RNA and reverse transcribing it. Sequencing used immunoSEQ multiplex PCR; TCRdb keeps in-frame clones, though not all of them. Here the sample spans over 150,000 clones, 60% being singletons. The chain joins TRBV5-6 to TRBJ2-7; unclear D gene. Specimen: CD4+ T cells sorted from blood, collected at week 4, from a patient treated with tofacitinib. This receptor was taken from a human donor with alopecia areata. The CDR3 sequence: CASSRLGREQYF. CDR3 nucleotide sequence: TGTGCCAGCAGCCGGTTAGGACGCGAGCAGTACTTC.